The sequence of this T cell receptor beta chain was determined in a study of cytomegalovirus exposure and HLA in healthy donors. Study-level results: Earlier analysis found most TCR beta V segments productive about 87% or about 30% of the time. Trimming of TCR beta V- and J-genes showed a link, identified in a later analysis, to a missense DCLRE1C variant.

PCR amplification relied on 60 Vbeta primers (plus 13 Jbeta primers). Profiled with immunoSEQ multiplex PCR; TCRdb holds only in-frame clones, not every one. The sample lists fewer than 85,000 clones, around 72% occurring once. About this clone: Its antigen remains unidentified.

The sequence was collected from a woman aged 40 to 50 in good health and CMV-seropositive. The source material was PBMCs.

Here the CDR3 reads CASSLEPHLAAKNIQYF. CDR3 in DNA: TGTGCCAGCAGCTTAGAACCCCACCTAGCGGCCAAAAACATTCAGTACTTC. This chain uses TRBV13 with TRBJ2-4; TRBD2 might be the D (6 bases). The CDR3 has 17 residues. The V and J ends lost 1 base and 1 base respectively, with 14 bases between them. The germline V gene encodes CDR1 PRHDT and CDR2 FYEKMQ (reference sequence).